This T cell receptor beta chain originates from a study of blood T cell repertoires in COVID-19. Study-level information: Acute and convalescent COVID-19 specimens originated in the United States, Italy and Spain. PBMCs, B-cell-depleted T cells, or T cells were the source of the cDNA or gDNA that made up the material.

Original handling: Using reference gene primer amplification, nucleated cell counts were estimated. Data came from immunoSEQ multiplex PCR; TCRdb stores just in-frame clones and leaves some out. V, J and clone size are taken as reported in that table, and D and trimming were inferred from the DNA itself. The sample carries a few hundred thousand clones, approximately 83% recorded once. Germline lookup yields CDR1 MGHDK and CDR2 SYGVNS. The CDR3 sequence is 16 residues long. The V end was cut by 4 bases, the J end by 5 bases, with 20 bases between. This rearrangement joins TRBV25-1 to TRBJ1-2; D ambiguous. The sample comprised peripheral blood. The source is a woman aged 55-69 years with acute or convalescent COVID-19. The CDR3 is CASSGLSEVRGYGYTF. The CDR3 DNA is TGTGCCAGCAGTGGGTTATCAGAGGTTCGGGGTTATGGCTACACCTTC.